The rows below give T cell receptor beta chains drawn from one sample of a study of T cells expressing NK-cell markers. Using the 5' RACE reads, TCRdb records one entry per CDR3 protein without DNA. This sample's table has roughly 300,000 distinct CDR3 sequences. Sequencing used blood T cells: a sorted CD56 or NKG2C T cell subset, CD4+ or CD8+ T cells, or bulk PBMC T cells (not recorded which). Receptor source: a woman aged 18 to 75 in good health. The CDR3 runs from the conserved cysteine through the conserved F or W.

>TRBV30|TRBJ2-1
CAWTAAPSGYYNEQFF
>TRBV12-3/TRBV12-4|TRBJ2-2
CASRRARFTGELFF
>TRBV7-8|TRBJ1-4
CASSWAVTNEKLFF
>TRBV7-9|TRBJ2-5
CTSSLAWTGGGETQYF
>TRBV14|TRBJ2-1
CASSQETAYNEQFF
>TRBV7-6|TRBJ2-7
CASSLDWSYEQYF
>TRBV5-1|TRBJ2-5
CASSLESLGTQYF
>TRBV5-6|TRBJ2-7
CASSLDFRLVPLYEQYF
>TRBV5-1|TRBJ2-5
CASSLNGQETQYF
>TRBV6-2/TRBV6-3|TRBJ2-3
CASSRPLGREVTDTQYF
>TRBV10-2|TRBJ2-1
CASSDPGLATLFEQFF
>TRBV5-5|TRBJ2-1
CASSSQNVGEQFF
>TRBV11-2|TRBJ2-6
CASSLPGSRGANVLTF
>TRBV29-1|TRBJ2-3
CSAAGFGRVMDTQYF
>TRBV7-2|TRBJ2-3
CASSLVRGSDTQYF
>TRBV20-1|TRBJ1-5
CSAQTDSNQPQHF
>TRBV10-3|TRBJ2-7
CAISDQVSYEQYF
>TRBV5-6|TRBJ1-4
CASSFGGEDEKLFF
>TRBV3-1|TRBJ1-4
CASSQDRGNEKLFF
>TRBV29-1|TRBJ2-5
CSVDHPGSQETQYF
>TRBV5-6|TRBJ1-2
CASSLRAGQGARGYTF
>TRBV7-9|TRBJ1-1
CASSLAIVGTEAFF
>TRBV20-1|TRBJ2-1
CSADRDLHNEQFF
>TRBV20-1|TRBJ2-1
CSASGGDNEQFF
>TRBV7-2|TRBJ2-1
CASSLARQVFGEQFF
>TRBV27|TRBJ2-3
CASSHPGDTDTQYF
>TRBV7-2|TRBJ2-1
CASSSDGSNEQFF
>TRBV6-1|TRBJ1-5
CASSDPDWYSNQPQHF
>TRBV11-2|TRBJ2-3
CASSLGGGNTDTQYF
>TRBV5-4|TRBJ2-5
CASSFSGSGQETQYF
>TRBV18|TRBJ2-4
CASSPGLAGLAAKNIQYF
>TRBV7-2|TRBJ2-1
CASSLAFSGSYNEQFF
>TRBV12-3/TRBV12-4|TRBJ2-7
CASSLSHVGSYEQYF
>TRBV6-1|TRBJ1-5
CASSPSWGYSNQPQHF
>TRBV6-1|TRBJ2-7
CASSMSGVAYEQYF
>TRBV3-1|TRBJ2-3
CASSQVTNTQYF
>TRBV20-1|TRBJ2-7
CSTTHLAGGDYEQYF
>TRBV28|TRBJ2-3
CASSLPPSMTDTQYF
>TRBV20-1|TRBJ2-2
CSARTGNTGELFF
>TRBV6-2/TRBV6-3|TRBJ1-3
CASSYSSHSGNTIYF
>TRBV4-2|TRBJ2-3
CASSQEWGGSSPRIDTQYF
>TRBV30|TRBJ2-5
CAWSVLGIAGVETQYF
>TRBV5-6|TRBJ2-1
CASSPGQGLNEQFF
>TRBV11-3|TRBJ2-2
CASSPRGGATGELFF
>TRBV6-2/TRBV6-3|TRBJ2-2
CASSYVLAGTLGTGELFF
>TRBV13|TRBJ2-5
CASSTTGFQETQYF
>TRBV7-2|TRBJ2-7
CASSLAGESYEQYF
>TRBV4-3|TRBJ1-2
CASSQDRTGRYYGYGYTF
>TRBV20-1|TRBJ2-5
CSAPPGQGNQETQYF
>TRBV6-5|TRBJ1-2
CASSSGNSHKGGYTF
>TRBV7-3|TRBJ2-5
CASSLTGTGRETQYF
>TRBV13|TRBJ2-5
CASSSIAGHKQETQYF
>TRBV5-1|TRBJ2-7
CASRRVPEVVYEQYF
>TRBV18|TRBJ2-3
CASSATSGNTDTQYF
>TRBV6-1|TRBJ2-4
CASSRTSGGSQNIQYF